This is a list of T cell receptor beta chains from one sample in a study of STAT3 mutations in large granular lymphocyte leukemia. Using immunoSEQ multiplex PCR, the repertoire was profiled, and TCRdb retains in-frame clones only, with some absent. The sample consists of tens of thousands of clones, about 81% of them appearing once. Sequenced sample: PBMCs. The receptors were gathered from a human donor with T large granular lymphocyte leukemia. Some clones in this sample may be carry-over from other donors' samples. Each CDR3 is given with its conserved first and last residue. D genes are given only for firm matches. Clone size, where shown, is once, few, many, or a class for clones that have expanded.

d_gene	v_gene	abundance	j_gene	CDR3nt	CDR3aa
.	TRBV2	.	TRBJ2-1	TGTGCCAGCAGTGAAGACACCAGCTCCTACAATGAGCAGTTCTTC	CASSEDTSSYNEQFF
.	TRBV30	.	TRBJ2-3	TGTGCCTGGGCTACAGGCCGCACAGATACGCAGTATTTT	CAWATGRTDTQYF
.	TRBV14	.	TRBJ2-2	TGTGCCAGCAGCCTGTTGCTTGGCCTGGGGACCGGGGAGCTGTTTTTT	CASSLLLGLGTGELFF
.	TRBV29-1	.	TRBJ1-2	TGCAGCGTTGTCGGTAGAGGCCGGAACTATGGCTACACCTTC	CSVVGRGRNYGYTF
.	TRBV5-1	once	TRBJ2-7	TGCGCCAGCAGCTTGGGGACAGCGATGTGGCAGTACTTC	CASSLGTAMWQYF
TRBD1	TRBV5-4	.	TRBJ2-3	TGTGCCAGCAGCCCAACGGGACAGGGGGCTGCAGATACGCAGTATTTT	CASSPTGQGAADTQYF
.	TRBV23-1	.	TRBJ2-2	TGCGCCAGCAGTCCGTTCGGAGTAGCCTCGGCGAACACCGGGGAGCTGTTTTTT	CASSPFGVASANTGELFF
.	TRBV5-1	.	TRBJ2-3	TGCGCCAGCAGCGACCCCGCAGATACGCAGTATTTT	CASSDPADTQYF
.	TRBV28	.	TRBJ1-2	TGTGCCAGCAGTTCTCAGACAGCGAACTATGGCTACACCTTC	CASSSQTANYGYTF
.	TRBV18	.	TRBJ2-5	TGTGCCAGCTCACCCAGGGTTAATCAAGAGACCCAGTACTTC	CASSPRVNQETQYF
.	TRBV20-1	.	TRBJ2-3	TGCAGTGCTAGTGGCCGAGATACGCAGTATTTT	CSASGRDTQYF
.	TRBV6-5	.	TRBJ2-2	TGTGCCAGCAGTCTGCTGACAGTGAACACCGGGGAGCTGTTTTTT	CASSLLTVNTGELFF
.	TRBV28	.	TRBJ1-5	TGTGCCAGCAGATCAACGCTGGGGGTTCAGCCCCAGCATTTT	CASRSTLGVQPQHF
TRBD1	TRBV14	.	TRBJ2-3	TGTGCCAGCAATCCAGGGGGCATATATACGCAGTATTTT	CASNPGGIYTQYF